Listed below are T cell receptor beta chains from one sample, sequenced in a study of T cell repertoires in cytomegalovirus infection. TCRdb reprocessed the reads with MiXCR, giving one entry per CDR3 protein. The table includes fewer than 200,000 distinct CDR3 sequences, about 20% detected once. What these receptors recognize is not known. Sequenced material: CD8+ T cells from cultured PBMCs, taken from culture after CMV antigen stimulation. The receptors were sampled from a human donor in good health (CMV status not recorded). Some clones in this sample may be carry-over from other donors' samples. Both conserved end residues are part of each CDR3. A D gene is named only where the DNA matches it firmly. Expanded clones are given a class, and other clones once, few, many or no size at all.

V gene: TRBV9
clone size: -
D gene: -
J gene: TRBJ1-2
CDR3 protein: CASSVAEERNYGYTF
CDR3 DNA: TGTGCCAGCAGCGTAGCAGAGGAGCGGAACTATGGCTACACCTTC

V gene: TRBV12-3/TRBV12-4
clone size: -
D gene: -
J gene: TRBJ2-5
CDR3 protein: CASSDYFETQYF
CDR3 DNA: TGTGCCAGCAGTGACTATTTTGAGACCCAGTACTTC

V gene: TRBV4-1
clone size: -
D gene: TRBD1
J gene: TRBJ2-3
CDR3 protein: CASSQEGQGASTDTQYF
CDR3 DNA: TGCGCCAGCAGCCAAGAGGGACAGGGGGCGTCCACAGATACGCAGTATTTT

V gene: TRBV7-9
clone size: few
D gene: TRBD1
J gene: TRBJ2-7
CDR3 protein: CASSAGTGKNEQYF
CDR3 DNA: TGTGCCAGCAGCGCGGGGACAGGGAAGAACGAGCAGTACTTC

V gene: TRBV7-6
clone size: few
D gene: TRBD1
J gene: TRBJ1-4
CDR3 protein: CASSLTTGGLEKLFF
CDR3 DNA: TGTGCCAGCAGCTTAACAACAGGGGGTCTTGAAAAACTGTTTTTT

V gene: TRBV7-6
clone size: few
D gene: TRBD1
J gene: TRBJ1-1
CDR3 protein: CASSLGPDRGVAEAFF
CDR3 DNA: TGTGCCAGCAGCTTAGGGCCAGACAGGGGGGTCGCTGAAGCTTTCTTT

V gene: TRBV20-1
clone size: -
D gene: -
J gene: TRBJ1-5
CDR3 protein: CSVRRDSNNQPQHF
CDR3 DNA: TGCAGTGTCAGACGCGACAGCAACAATCAGCCCCAGCATTTT

V gene: TRBV5-8
clone size: -
D gene: -
J gene: TRBJ2-1
CDR3 protein: CASSHRVYNEQFF
CDR3 DNA: TGTGCCAGCAGCCACAGGGTATACAATGAGCAGTTCTTC

V gene: TRBV6-6
clone size: -
D gene: TRBD2
J gene: TRBJ2-3
CDR3 protein: CASSYQGMVAGGPDTQYF
CDR3 DNA: TGTGCCAGCAGTTACCAGGGCATGGTAGCGGGGGGGCCAGATACGCAGTATTTT

V gene: TRBV6-2/TRBV6-3
clone size: -
D gene: -
J gene: TRBJ2-1
CDR3 protein: CASSYSISAGAFAYNEQFF
CDR3 DNA: TGTGCCAGCAGTTACTCGATTAGTGCGGGGGCTTTTGCGTACAATGAGCAGTTCTTC